Listed here are 30 T cell receptor beta chains from one sample, sequenced in a study of T cell responses to AZD1222 COVID-19 vaccine. Sequencing was performed with immunoSEQ multiplex PCR; in TCRdb, only in-frame clones are kept and a portion is missing. This table has about 130,000 clones, under 95% appearing once. The input for sequencing was peripheral blood, taken 28 days after the second AZD1222 dose. Every receptor here comes from an adult who received the AZD1222 COVID-19 vaccine.

This chain joins TRBV7-9 and TRBJ1-4; D is uncertain. Germline-derived CDR1 and CDR2 are SEHNR and FQNEAQ (reference sequence). V was trimmed by 4 bases and J by 0 bases, leaving 12 bases between them. CDR3 length: 16 amino acids. CDR3 coding DNA: TGTGCCAGCAGCTCCGGGCAGGCTGCAACTAATGAAAAACTGTTTTTT. This codes for CASSSGQAATNEKLFF.

The V and J genes are TRBV2 and TRBJ2-7; no definite D call. The ends were cut back, 4 bases at V and 2 bases at J, with 9 bases in the middle. Germline lookup yields CDR1 SNHLY and CDR2 FYNNEI. The CDR3 totals 13 residues. CDR3 in amino acids: CASSVQRTYEQYF. The CDR3 DNA sequence: TGTGCCAGCAGTGTACAGAGAACCTACGAGCAGTACTTC.

The chain employs TRBV7-6 and TRBJ1-6; D gene uncertain. From germline, CDR1 is SGHVS and CDR2 FNYEAQ. The CDR3 is 15 amino acids. Trimming pared 8 bases from V and 0 bases from J, leaving 11 bases between. CDR3 DNA: TGTGCCAGCCGCGAAGGGAGCTCCTATAATTCACCCCTCCACTTT. This encodes CASREGSSYNSPLHF. Full variable domain (outside the CDR3, taken from reference TRBV7-6 and TRBJ1-6): GAGVSQSPRYKVTKRGQDVALRCDPISGHVSLYWYRQALGQGPEFLTYFNYEAQQDKSGLPNDRFSAERPEGSISTLTIQRTEQRDSAMYRCASREGSSYNSPLHFGNGTRLTVT.

The chain carries TRBV5-6 and TRBJ1-2; D ambiguous. Per the germline V gene, CDR1 is SGHDT and CDR2 is YYEEEE. This CDR3 has 15 residues. Deletions cut 1 base from V and 2 bases from J, with 12 bases between. The CDR3 nucleotides read TGTGCCAGCAGCTTGATGGGGAAGACCAACTATGGCTACACCTTC. This encodes CASSLMGKTNYGYTF.

This clone was seen a single time. The J gene is TRBJ2-2, the V gene TRBV6-4; TRBD2 aligns across 8 bases. The CDR3 is 15 amino acids. V was clipped by 6 bases and J by 6 bases; unmatched bases: 9. CDR1 MRHNA and CDR2 SNTAGT come from the germline V gene. CDR3 region: CASSRAGAGAGELFF. The CDR3 DNA sequence: TGTGCCAGCAGCCGAGCGGGAGCGGGGGCCGGGGAGCTGTTTTTT.

The rearrangement links TRBV9 to TRBJ1-2; TRBD1 matches at 10 bases. Germline V gives CDR1 SGDLS, CDR2 YYNGEE. CDR3 size: 15 residues. V lost 3 bases and J lost 3; bases outside the gene matches: 5. The DNA for the CDR3 is TGTGCCAGCAGCGGGGGACAGGGGACAGACTATGGCTACACCTTC. Translation gives CASSGGQGTDYGYTF.

The chain's CDR3 is CASSEGDYGYTF. The CDR3 nucleotides read TGTGCCAGCAGTGAAGGGGACTATGGCTACACCTTC. This rearrangement joins TRBV6-1 to TRBJ1-2; D remains unclear. Germline loops: CDR1 MNHNS, CDR2 SASEGT. The CDR3 contains 12 residues. Trimming stripped 1 base from V and 3 bases from J, with 3 bases between.

V is TRBV27 and J is TRBJ2-5, with a possible D match to TRBD2 (5 bases). The CDR3 consists of 14 residues. Between the trimmed V and J ends, which lost 4 bases and 5 bases, there was a span of 14 bases. In germline, CDR1 is MNHEY, CDR2 SMNVEV (reference sequence). CDR3 coding DNA: TGTGCCAGCAGTTATGTGGGAGCTACGGAGACCCAGTACTTC. This translates into CASSYVGATETQYF.

The chain combines TRBV3-1 (or the pseudogene TRBV3-2) with TRBJ1-1; D might be TRBD1 (5 bases). The germline V and J ends were trimmed by 3 bases and 4 bases, with 15 bases remaining between them. This CDR3 region has 15 residues. Per germline, CDR1 LGHDT and CDR2 YNNKEL (reference sequence). In DNA, the CDR3 is TGTGCCAGCAGCCACGGGACCCGGGCCGGCACTGAAGCTTTCTTT. Translating gives CASSHGTRAGTEAFF.

The chain recombines TRBV2 with TRBJ1-6; D uncertain. The CDR3 is 13 amino acids. The germline gives CDR1 SNHLY, CDR2 FYNNEI. Trimming removed 5 bases from V and 9 bases from J, with 11 bases in between. The CDR3 region has the DNA TGTGCCAGCAGTTACGAGGGATTTTCACCCCTCCACTTT. It specifies CASSYEGFSPLHF. Filled out from reference TRBV2 and TRBJ1-6, the complete variable domain reads EPEVTQTPSHQVTQMGQEVILRCVPISNHLYFYWYRQILGQKVEFLVSFYNNEISEKSEIFDDQFSVERPDGSNFTLKIRSTKLEDSAMYFCASSYEGFSPLHFGNGTRLTVT.

The rearrangement uses TRBV6-1 and TRBJ2-7; D unclear. Trimming took off 3 bases at V and 1 base at J, with 16 bases between the two ends. The length of the CDR3 is 16 residues. Germline assignment: CDR1 MNHNS and CDR2 SASEGT. The CDR3 region has the DNA TGTGCCAGCAGTGACGCTGTGGAGATAGCTTCCTACGAGCAGTACTTC. Translating it yields CASSDAVEIASYEQYF.

The chain combines TRBV27 with TRBJ2-7, with 12 bases identical to TRBD1. CDR1 is MNHEY and CDR2 is SMNVEV in the germline V gene (reference sequence). This CDR3 region has 16 residues. The trim removed 6 bases at V and 3 bases at J, leaving 9 bases unmatched. CDR3 coding DNA: TGTGCCAGCAGCGACGCGGGGGACAGGGGGCACTACGAGCAGTACTTC. Residues: CASSDAGDRGHYEQYF.

This clone was observed once. This chain links TRBV10-3 with TRBJ2-1; 10 positions match TRBD2. Germline assignment: CDR1 ENHRY and CDR2 SYGVKD. CDR3 length: 15 amino acids. Trimming removed 4 bases from V and 9 bases from J; junction bases left unmatched: 9. CDR3 coding DNA: TGTGCCATCAGTGCGGCTAGCGGGAGAGGGGGTGAGCAGTTCTTC. It specifies CAISAASGRGGEQFF.

This sequence joins TRBV2 and TRBJ2-7; 10 bases are a match to TRBD2. This CDR3 contains 15 residues. V lost 0 bases, J lost 4 bases, and 3 bases stayed unmatched. Germline loops: CDR1 SNHLY, CDR2 FYNNEI. The CDR3 sequence: CASSEAIAGGYEQYF. The CDR3 DNA is TGTGCCAGCAGTGAAGCGATAGCGGGAGGTTACGAGCAGTACTTC.

The rearrangement links TRBV2 to TRBJ1-1; D not certain. Germline assignment: CDR1 SNHLY and CDR2 FYNNEI. The CDR3 spans 14 residues. V lost 2 bases to trimming and J lost 6 bases, with 13 bases between them. CDR3 bases: TGTGCCAGCAGTGAATTATCCCAGGAATCTGAAGCTTTCTTT. Amino acids: CASSELSQESEAFF.

The V and J genes are TRBV30 and TRBJ2-5; either TRBD1 or TRBD2 may fit D (5 bases each). The CDR3 sequence is 11 residues long. CDR1 and CDR2 (germline): GTSNPN, SVGIG (reference sequence). The V and J ends lost 1 base and 14 bases respectively, with 14 bases between them. The CDR3 is CAWSDGTRLYF. The CDR3, as DNA: TGTGCCTGGAGTGATGGGACCAGGCTTTACTTC.

V is TRBV4-1 and J is TRBJ1-4; the D gene is possibly TRBD1 (5 bases). The germline V and J ends were trimmed by 3 bases and 8 bases, with 10 bases remaining between them. Germline values: CDR1 MGHRA, CDR2 YSYEKL. The CDR3 runs 13 residues. The CDR3: CASSQPAGEKLFF. The CDR3 DNA reads as TGCGCCAGCAGCCAGCCTGCAGGGGAAAAACTGTTTTTT.

This clone appeared once. For the CDR3, the DNA is TGTGCCAGTAGTATACCTAGACTAGCGCCCGGGGAGCTGTTTTTT. Translating it yields CASSIPRLAPGELFF. This chain uses TRBV19 with TRBJ2-2; TRBD2 matches 8 bases. V lost 2 bases, J lost 6 bases, and 5 bases stayed unmatched. CDR1 and CDR2 (germline): LNHDA, SQIVND (reference sequence). The CDR3 covers 15 residues. Full variable domain (remainder filled in from reference TRBV19 and TRBJ2-2): DGGITQSPKYLFRKEGQNVTLSCEQNLNHDAMYWYRQDPGQGLRLIYYSQIVNDFQKGDIAEGYSVSREKKESFPLTVTSAQKNPTAFYLCASSIPRLAPGELFFGEGSRLTVL.

This clone was found once. V is TRBV7-3 and J is TRBJ2-7; D unclear. Germline V CDR1 and CDR2: SGHTA, FQGTGA. Trimming took off 5 bases at V and 6 bases at J, with 14 bases between the two ends. The CDR3 is made up of 13 amino acids. The CDR3 reads CASSPVIGGEQYF. DNA for the CDR3: TGTGCCAGCAGCCCCGTAATTGGCGGCGAGCAGTACTTC.

The chain carries TRBV12-3 or TRBV12-4 and TRBJ1-2, with TRBD1 matching 8 bases. The CDR3 has 11 residues. V lost 5 bases to trimming and J lost 8 bases; unmatched junction nucleotides: 1. CDR3 sequence (DNA): TGTGCCAGCAGTGACAGGGGCGGCTACACCTTC. Amino acids: CASSDRGGYTF.

The rearrangement joins TRBV6-4 to TRBJ2-2; D assignment may be TRBD1 or TRBD2 (5 bases each). The V and J ends lost 4 bases and 5 bases respectively, with 14 bases between them. Germline lookup yields CDR1 MRHNA and CDR2 SNTAGT. This CDR3 is 15 amino acids long. CDR3 loop: CASSAGTWATGELFF. The CDR3 DNA sequence: TGTGCCAGCAGTGCCGGGACCTGGGCGACCGGGGAGCTGTTTTTT.

The chain employs TRBV10-2 and TRBJ2-7, with 8 bases matching TRBD2. V was pared by 2 bases and J by 0 bases, with 6 bases of the junction left unmatched. CDR1 and CDR2 from the germline V gene are WSHSY and SAAADI. The length of the CDR3 is 16 residues. Here the CDR3 DNA reads TGCGCCAGCAGTGAGAGGCTAGCGGGCAACTCCTACGAGCAGTACTTC. Translated: CASSERLAGNSYEQYF.

Points on this clone: At the DNA level, this CDR3 is encoded by other sequences in the same sample as well. This chain links TRBV5-1 with TRBJ2-2; D is ambiguous. The length of the CDR3 is 14 residues. Looked up from germline, CDR1 is SGHRS and CDR2 is YFSETQ. V was trimmed by 2 bases and J by 1 base, leaving 6 bases between them. For the CDR3, the DNA is TGCGCCAGCAGCTTCGCAGGGAACACCGGGGAGCTGTTTTTT. Protein sequence: CASSFAGNTGELFF.

Note on this clone: A read error may produce the germline difference seen at one junction end. The chain is built from TRBV7-9 and TRBJ1-2; 10 bases agree with TRBD1. The CDR3 loop spans 16 amino acids. Germline CDR1 is SEHNR and CDR2 is FQNEAQ (reference sequence). CDR3 sequence: CASSTALPDRGLGYTF. The CDR3 DNA reads TGTGCTAGCAGCACCGCTCTTCCGGACAGGGGGTTGGGCTACACCTTC.

V is TRBV19 and J is TRBJ1-1, with TRBD1 identical over 7 bases. The V gene's germline CDR1 is LNHDA and CDR2 SQIVND (reference sequence). The CDR3 covers 15 residues. The V and J ends lost 7 bases and 10 bases, in that order; junction bases with no gene match: 18. The CDR3 is CASTRQVPSGGIAFF. The CDR3 DNA is TGTGCCAGTACGCGACAAGTCCCGTCAGGGGGAATAGCTTTCTTT.

The V call is TRBV28, the J call TRBJ2-6; D may be TRBD2 (6 bases). CDR1 MDHEN and CDR2 SYDVKM come from the germline V gene. V was trimmed by 3 bases and J by 8 bases, leaving 8 bases between them. The CDR3 contains 13 residues. The DNA for the CDR3 is TGTGCCAGCAGTTTCGGAGGGACCAACGTCCTGACTTTC. This codes for CASSFGGTNVLTF.

The V and J genes are TRBV5-1 and TRBJ1-6, with 9 bases fitting TRBD1. The J segment lost 16 bases and the V segment lost 4 bases, leaving 3 bases of the junction unmatched. This CDR3 contains 11 residues. Germline V gene data show CDR1 as SGHRS and CDR2 as YFSETQ. CDR3 bases: TGCGCCAGCAGCCCGGGACAGGGTCTCCACTTT. It specifies CASSPGQGLHF.

The chain employs TRBV3-1 (or the pseudogene TRBV3-2) and TRBJ2-1; TRBD2 aligns across 11 bases. Germline V gene data show CDR1 as LGHDT and CDR2 as YNNKEL (reference sequence). After removal of 4 bases from V and 7 bases from J, the junction contained 9 bases not matched to a gene. CDR3 length: 16 amino acids. CDR3 in DNA: TGTGCCAGCAGCCCCCGAACTAGCGGGAGTATTAATGAGCAGTTCTTC. Its protein is CASSPRTSGSINEQFF.

J is TRBJ1-3 and V is TRBV29-1; TRBD1 might be the D (5 bases). This CDR3 has 14 residues. From germline, CDR1 is SQVTM and CDR2 ANQGSEA. V lost 3 bases to trimming and J lost 1 base, with 10 bases between them. CDR3 loop: CSVDRRVSGNTIYF. DNA for the CDR3: TGCAGCGTTGATCGCAGGGTGTCTGGAAACACCATATATTTT.

This chain connects TRBV5-1 to TRBJ1-3; no firm D call. Germline CDR1 SGHRS, CDR2 YFSETQ. CDR3 length: 15 amino acids. V was cut by 1 base and J by 0 bases, with 8 bases left in between. CDR3 sequence reads: CASSLTANSGNTIYF. The CDR3 DNA is TGCGCCAGCAGCTTGACTGCCAACTCTGGAAACACCATATATTTT.